This T cell receptor beta chain was observed in a study of T cell repertoires in ileal Crohn's disease. General study findings and limits: Sorted CD8 T cells held more high-frequency clones than CD4.

About this clone itself: Its specificity is not known.

Adults with ileal or ileocolonic Crohn's disease and an indication for resection were eligible. This CDR3 has 19 amino acids. Germline CDR1 reads SGHRS; CDR2 reads YFSETQ. Trimming at V came to 0 bases and at J to 2 bases, leaving 14 bases not matched to a gene. Approximately 550 nanograms of biopsy DNA per sample underwent TCRB immunosequencing. Libraries were prepared by immunoSEQ multiplex PCR; TCRdb keeps only in-frame clonotypes and omits some of them. This sample has more than 5,500 clones; approximately 75% occur once, and the top ten carry approximately 10%. V usage is TRBV5-1 and J usage is TRBJ2-7, with 10 bases aligning to TRBD2. This TCR was recovered from an adult with Crohn's disease. Material: ileal tissue. CDR3 in amino acids: CASSLAVAHRSGRAYEQYF. For the CDR3, the DNA is TGCGCCAGCAGCTTGGCCGTGGCCCACAGGAGCGGGAGGGCCTACGAGCAGTACTTC. Full variable domain (remainder filled in from reference TRBV5-1 and TRBJ2-7): KAGVTQTPRYLIKTRGQQVTLSCSPISGHRSVSWYQQTPGQGLQFLFEYFSETQRNKGNFPGRFSGRQFSNSRSEMNVSTLELGDSALYLCASSLAVAHRSGRAYEQYFGPGTRLTVT.